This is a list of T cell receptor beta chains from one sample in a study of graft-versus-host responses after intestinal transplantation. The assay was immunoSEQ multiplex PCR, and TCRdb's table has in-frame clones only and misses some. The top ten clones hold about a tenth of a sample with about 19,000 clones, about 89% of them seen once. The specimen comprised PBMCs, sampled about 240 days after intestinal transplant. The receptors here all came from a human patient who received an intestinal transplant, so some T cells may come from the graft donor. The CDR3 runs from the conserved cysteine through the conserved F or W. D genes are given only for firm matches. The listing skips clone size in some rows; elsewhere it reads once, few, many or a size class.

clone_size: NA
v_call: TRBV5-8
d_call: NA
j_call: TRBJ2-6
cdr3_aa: CASSQEEGDGANVLTF
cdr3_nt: TGTGCCAGCAGCCAAGAGGAGGGGGATGGGGCCAACGTCCTGACTTTC

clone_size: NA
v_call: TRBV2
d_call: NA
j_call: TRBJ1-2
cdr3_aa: CASSDIFLGSRGYTF
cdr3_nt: TGTGCCAGCAGTGACATTTTTTTGGGGTCAAGAGGCTACACCTTC

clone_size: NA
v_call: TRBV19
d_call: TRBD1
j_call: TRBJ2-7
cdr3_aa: CASSIGGTAYEQYF
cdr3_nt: TGTGCCAGTAGTATAGGAGGGACAGCCTACGAGCAGTACTTC

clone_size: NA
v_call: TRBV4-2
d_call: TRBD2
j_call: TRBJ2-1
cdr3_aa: CASSQGGGGHNEQFF
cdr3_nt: TGTGCCAGCAGCCAAGGCGGGGGGGGTCACAATGAGCAGTTCTTC

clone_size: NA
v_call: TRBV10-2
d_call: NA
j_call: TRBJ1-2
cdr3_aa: CASSREENYGYTF
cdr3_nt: TGCGCCAGCAGTAGGGAAGAGAACTATGGCTACACCTTC

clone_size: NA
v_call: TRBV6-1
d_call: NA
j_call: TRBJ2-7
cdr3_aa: CATSDRTSYEQYF
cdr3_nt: TGTGCCACCTCGGACAGAACCTCCTACGAGCAGTACTTC

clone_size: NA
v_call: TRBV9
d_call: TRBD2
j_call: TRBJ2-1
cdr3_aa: CASSSGVWEGPYNEQFF
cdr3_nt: TGTGCCAGCAGCTCAGGAGTGTGGGAGGGGCCCTACAATGAGCAGTTCTTC

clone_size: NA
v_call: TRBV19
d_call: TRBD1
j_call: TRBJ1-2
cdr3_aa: CASSSLRTGMNYGYTF
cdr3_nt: TGTGCCAGTAGTTCTCTCAGGACAGGGATGAACTATGGCTACACCTTC

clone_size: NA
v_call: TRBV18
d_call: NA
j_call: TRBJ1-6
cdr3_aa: CASSPGLTGINSPLHF
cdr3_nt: TGTGCCAGCTCACCAGGGTTAACAGGCATTAATTCACCCCTCCACTTT

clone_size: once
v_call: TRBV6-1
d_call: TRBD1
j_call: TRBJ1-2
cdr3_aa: CASPGQGSNYGYTF
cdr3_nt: TGTGCCAGTCCGGGACAGGGGTCAAACTATGGCTACACCTTC

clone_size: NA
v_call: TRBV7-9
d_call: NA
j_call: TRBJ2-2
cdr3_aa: CASSLGGRPKGTGELFF
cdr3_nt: TGTGCCAGCAGCTTAGGCGGCAGGCCAAAGGGGACCGGGGAGCTGTTTTTT

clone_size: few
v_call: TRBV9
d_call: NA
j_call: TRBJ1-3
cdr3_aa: CASSVELRGSGNTIYF
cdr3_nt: TGTGCCAGCAGCGTCGAGCTCAGGGGTTCCGGAAACACCATATATTTT

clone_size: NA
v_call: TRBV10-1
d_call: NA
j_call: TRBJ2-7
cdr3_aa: CASIGQSAYEQYF
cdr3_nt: TGCGCCAGCATCGGACAGAGTGCCTACGAGCAGTACTTC

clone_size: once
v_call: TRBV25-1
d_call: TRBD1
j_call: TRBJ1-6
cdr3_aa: CASSESFSAGGNSPLHF
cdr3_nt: TGTGCCAGCAGTGAATCGTTCTCGGCAGGGGGTAATTCACCCCTCCACTTT

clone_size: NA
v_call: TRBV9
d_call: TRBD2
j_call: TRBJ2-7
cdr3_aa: CASSVDLADTYEQYF
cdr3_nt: TGTGCCAGCAGCGTAGACCTAGCGGACACCTACGAGCAGTACTTC

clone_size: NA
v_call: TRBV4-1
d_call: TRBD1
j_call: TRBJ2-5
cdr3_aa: CASSQAPTGGRETQYF
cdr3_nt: TGCGCCAGCAGCCAGGCCCCTACAGGGGGCCGCGAGACCCAGTACTTC

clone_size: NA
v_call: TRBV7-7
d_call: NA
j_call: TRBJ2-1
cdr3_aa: CASSQKLAYEQFF
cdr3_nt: TGTGCCAGCAGCCAGAAACTAGCCTATGAGCAGTTCTTC

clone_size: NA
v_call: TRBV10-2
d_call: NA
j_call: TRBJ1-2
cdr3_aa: CASLTGSYGYTF
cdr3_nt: TGCGCCAGCTTGACCGGAAGCTATGGCTACACCTTC

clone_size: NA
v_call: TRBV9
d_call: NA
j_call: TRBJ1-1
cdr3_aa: CASSVEGFTEAFF
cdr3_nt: TGTGCCAGCAGCGTAGAAGGGTTCACTGAAGCTTTCTTT

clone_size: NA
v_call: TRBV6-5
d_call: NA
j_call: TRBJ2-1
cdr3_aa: CASTDGTEQFF
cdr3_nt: TGTGCCAGCACTGATGGTACTGAGCAGTTCTTC

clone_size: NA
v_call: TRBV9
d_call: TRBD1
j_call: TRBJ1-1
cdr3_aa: CASSPWTGGTEAFF
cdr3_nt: TGTGCCAGCAGCCCTTGGACAGGGGGCACTGAAGCTTTCTTT

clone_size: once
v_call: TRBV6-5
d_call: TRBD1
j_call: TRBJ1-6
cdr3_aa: CASSYSKTGWDSPLHF
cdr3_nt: TGTGCCAGCAGTTACTCGAAGACAGGGTGGGATTCACCCCTCCACTTT

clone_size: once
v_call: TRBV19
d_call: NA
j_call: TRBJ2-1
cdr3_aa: CASIDTGGVVRGEQFF
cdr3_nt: TGTGCCAGTATCGACACGGGGGGCGTGGTACGGGGTGAGCAGTTCTTC

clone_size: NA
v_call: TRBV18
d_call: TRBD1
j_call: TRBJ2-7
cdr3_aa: CASSPPGGQGPSYEQYF
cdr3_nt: TGTGCCAGCTCACCACCGGGCGGACAGGGTCCCTCCTACGAGCAGTACTTC

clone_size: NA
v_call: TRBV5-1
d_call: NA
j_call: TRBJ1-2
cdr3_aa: CASAKDANYGYTF
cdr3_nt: TGCGCCAGCGCCAAGGACGCTAACTATGGCTACACCTTC

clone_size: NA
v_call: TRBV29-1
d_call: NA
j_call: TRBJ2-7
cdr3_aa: CSVWGRNSYEQYF
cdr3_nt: TGCAGCGTCTGGGGACGGAACTCCTACGAGCAGTACTTC

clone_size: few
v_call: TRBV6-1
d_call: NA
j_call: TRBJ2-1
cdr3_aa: CASSETRTGGNEQFF
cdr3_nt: TGTGCCAGCAGTGAAACAAGGACAGGAGGGAATGAGCAGTTCTTC

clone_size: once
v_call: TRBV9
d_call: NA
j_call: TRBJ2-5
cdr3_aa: CASKKLSLGAGTQYF
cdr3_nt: TGTGCCAGCAAAAAGCTCTCGTTGGGGGCCGGGACCCAGTACTTC

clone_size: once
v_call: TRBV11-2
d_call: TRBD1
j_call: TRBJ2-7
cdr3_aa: CASSVSGGYEQYF
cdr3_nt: TGTGCCAGCAGCGTTTCAGGGGGCTACGAGCAGTACTTC

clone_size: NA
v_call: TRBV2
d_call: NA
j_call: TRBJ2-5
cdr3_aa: CASGNQPGQQETQYF
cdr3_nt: TGTGCCAGCGGGAACCAGCCGGGACAACAAGAGACCCAGTACTTC

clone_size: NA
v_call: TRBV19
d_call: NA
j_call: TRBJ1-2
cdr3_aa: CASSLLREFPYGYTF
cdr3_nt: TGTGCCAGTAGTCTCCTTAGGGAATTCCCTTATGGCTACACCTTC

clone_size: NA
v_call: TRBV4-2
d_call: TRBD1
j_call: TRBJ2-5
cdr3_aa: CASSHSIIGQGEGTQYF
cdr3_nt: TGTGCCAGCAGCCACTCTATAATCGGACAGGGGGAGGGGACCCAGTACTTC

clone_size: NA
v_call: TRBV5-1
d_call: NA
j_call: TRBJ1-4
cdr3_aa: CASSLGRDEKLFF
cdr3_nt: TGCGCCAGCAGCTTGGGTAGAGATGAAAAACTGTTTTTT

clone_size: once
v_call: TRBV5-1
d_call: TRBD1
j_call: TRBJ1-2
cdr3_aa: CASSSLPRTGAEGYTF
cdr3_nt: TGCGCCAGCAGCTCGCTACCCCGGACAGGGGCAGAGGGCTACACCTTC

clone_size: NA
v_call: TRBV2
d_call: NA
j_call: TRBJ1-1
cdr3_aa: CASSPTGRREAFF
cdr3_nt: TGTGCCAGCAGTCCAACAGGGCGGCGCGAAGCTTTCTTT

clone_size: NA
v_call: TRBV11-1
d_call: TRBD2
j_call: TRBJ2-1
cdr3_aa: CASSPRLAGAVNEQFF
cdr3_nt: TGTGCCAGCAGCCCCAGACTAGCGGGGGCCGTCAATGAGCAGTTCTTC

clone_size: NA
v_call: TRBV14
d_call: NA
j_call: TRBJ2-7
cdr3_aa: CASSQDGAEQYF
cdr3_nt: TGTGCCAGCAGCCAAGATGGCGCCGAGCAGTACTTC

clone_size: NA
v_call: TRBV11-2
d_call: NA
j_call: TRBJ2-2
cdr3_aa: CASSGDARDTGELFF
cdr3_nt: TGTGCCAGCAGCGGAGACGCTCGGGACACCGGGGAGCTGTTTTTT